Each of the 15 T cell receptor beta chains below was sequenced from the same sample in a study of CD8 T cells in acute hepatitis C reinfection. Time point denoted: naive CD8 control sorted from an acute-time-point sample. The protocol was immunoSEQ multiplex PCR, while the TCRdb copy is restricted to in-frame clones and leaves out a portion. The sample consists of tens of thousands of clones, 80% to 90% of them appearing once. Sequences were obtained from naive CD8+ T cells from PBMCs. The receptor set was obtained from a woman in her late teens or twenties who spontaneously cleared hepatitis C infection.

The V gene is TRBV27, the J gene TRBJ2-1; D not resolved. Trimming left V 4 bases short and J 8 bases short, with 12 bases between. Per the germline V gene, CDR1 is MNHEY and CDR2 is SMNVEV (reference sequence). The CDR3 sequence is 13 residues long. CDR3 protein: CASSSPRSDEQFF. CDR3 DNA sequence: TGTGCCAGCAGTTCCCCAAGGAGCGATGAGCAGTTCTTC.

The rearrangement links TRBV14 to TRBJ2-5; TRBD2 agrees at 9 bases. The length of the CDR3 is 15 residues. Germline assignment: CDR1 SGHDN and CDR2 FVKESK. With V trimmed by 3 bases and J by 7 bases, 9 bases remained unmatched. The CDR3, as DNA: TGTGCCAGCAGCCAGGTACTAGCGGGCCCGTGGACCCAGTACTTC. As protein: CASSQVLAGPWTQYF.

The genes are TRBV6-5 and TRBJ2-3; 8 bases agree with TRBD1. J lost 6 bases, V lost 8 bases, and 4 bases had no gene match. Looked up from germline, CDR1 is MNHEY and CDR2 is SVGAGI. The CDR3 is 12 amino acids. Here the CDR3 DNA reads TGTGCCAGCGAGGGACAGGAGGATACGCAGTATTTT. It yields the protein CASEGQEDTQYF.

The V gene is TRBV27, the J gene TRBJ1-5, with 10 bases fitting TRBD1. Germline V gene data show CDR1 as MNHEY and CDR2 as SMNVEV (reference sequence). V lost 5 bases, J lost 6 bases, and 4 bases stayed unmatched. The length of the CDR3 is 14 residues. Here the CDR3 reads CASSPTGGGQPQHF. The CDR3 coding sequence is TGTGCCAGCAGTCCGACAGGGGGCGGTCAGCCCCAGCATTTT.

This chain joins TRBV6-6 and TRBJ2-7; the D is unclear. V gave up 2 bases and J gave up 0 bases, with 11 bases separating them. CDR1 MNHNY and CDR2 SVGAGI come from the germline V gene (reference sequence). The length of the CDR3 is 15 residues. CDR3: CASSYLKDDSYEQYF. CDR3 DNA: TGTGCCAGCAGTTACCTCAAGGACGACTCCTACGAGCAGTACTTC.

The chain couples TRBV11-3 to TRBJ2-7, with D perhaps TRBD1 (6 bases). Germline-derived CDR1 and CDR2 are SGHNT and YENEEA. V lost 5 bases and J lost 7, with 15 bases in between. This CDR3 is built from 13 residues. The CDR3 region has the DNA TGTGCCAGCAGCCCAAGGGGGATTGGGGAGCAGTACTTC. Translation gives CASSPRGIGEQYF.

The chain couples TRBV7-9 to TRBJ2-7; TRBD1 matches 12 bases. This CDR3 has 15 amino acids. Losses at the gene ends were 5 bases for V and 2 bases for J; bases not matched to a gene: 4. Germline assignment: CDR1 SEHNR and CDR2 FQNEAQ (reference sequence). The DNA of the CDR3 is TGTGCCAGCAGCCACCGGGACAGGGGGCCCTACGAGCAGTACTTC. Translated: CASSHRDRGPYEQYF.

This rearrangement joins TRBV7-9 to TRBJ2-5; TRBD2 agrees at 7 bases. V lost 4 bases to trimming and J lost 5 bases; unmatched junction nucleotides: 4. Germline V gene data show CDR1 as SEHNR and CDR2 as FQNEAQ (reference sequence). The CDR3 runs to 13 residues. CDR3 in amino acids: CASSSPGGETQYF. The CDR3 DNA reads TGTGCCAGCAGCTCCCCCGGGGGGGAGACCCAGTACTTC. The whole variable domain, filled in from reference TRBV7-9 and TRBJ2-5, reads DTGVSQNPRHKITKRGQNVTFRCDPISEHNRLYWYRQTLGQGPEFLTYFQNEAQLEKSRLLSDRFSAERPKGSFSTLEIQRTEQGDSAMYLCASSSPGGETQYFGPGTRLLVL.

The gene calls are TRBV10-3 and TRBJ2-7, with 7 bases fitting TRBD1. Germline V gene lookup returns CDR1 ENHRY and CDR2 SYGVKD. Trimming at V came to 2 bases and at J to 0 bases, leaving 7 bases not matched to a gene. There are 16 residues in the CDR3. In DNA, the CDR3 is TGTGCCATCAGTGAGACGACAGGGATGGTCTCCTACGAGCAGTACTTC. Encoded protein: CAISETTGMVSYEQYF.

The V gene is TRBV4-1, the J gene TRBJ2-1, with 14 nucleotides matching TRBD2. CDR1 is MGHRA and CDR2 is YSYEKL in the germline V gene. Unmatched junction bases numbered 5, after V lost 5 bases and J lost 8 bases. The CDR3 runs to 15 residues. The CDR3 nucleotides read TGCGCCAGCAGCGGGGGACTAGCGGGAGTATATGAGCAGTTCTTC. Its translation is CASSGGLAGVYEQFF.

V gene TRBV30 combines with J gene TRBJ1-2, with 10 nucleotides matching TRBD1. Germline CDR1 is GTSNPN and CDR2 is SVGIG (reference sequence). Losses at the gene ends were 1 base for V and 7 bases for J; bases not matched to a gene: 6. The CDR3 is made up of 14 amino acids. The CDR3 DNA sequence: TGTGCCTGGAGTGGTCGGGACAGGGGCAGTGGCTACACCTTC. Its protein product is CAWSGRDRGSGYTF.

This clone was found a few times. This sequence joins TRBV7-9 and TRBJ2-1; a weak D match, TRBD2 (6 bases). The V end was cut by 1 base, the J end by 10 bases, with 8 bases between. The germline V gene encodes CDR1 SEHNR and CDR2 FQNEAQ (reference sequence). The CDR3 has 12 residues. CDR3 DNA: TGTGCCAGCAGCTTAGACCTAGCGGAGCAGTTCTTC. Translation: CASSLDLAEQFF.

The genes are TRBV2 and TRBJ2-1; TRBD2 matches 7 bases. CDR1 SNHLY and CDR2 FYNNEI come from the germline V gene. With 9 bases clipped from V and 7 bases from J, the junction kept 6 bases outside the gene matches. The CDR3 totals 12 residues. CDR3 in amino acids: CARGRVSNEQFF. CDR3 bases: TGTGCCAGGGGGAGGGTTTCGAATGAGCAGTTCTTC. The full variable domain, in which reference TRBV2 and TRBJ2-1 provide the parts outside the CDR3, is EPEVTQTPSHQVTQMGQEVILRCVPISNHLYFYWYRQILGQKVEFLVSFYNNEISEKSEIFDDQFSVERPDGSNFTLKIRSTKLEDSAMYFCARGRVSNEQFFGPGTRLTVL.

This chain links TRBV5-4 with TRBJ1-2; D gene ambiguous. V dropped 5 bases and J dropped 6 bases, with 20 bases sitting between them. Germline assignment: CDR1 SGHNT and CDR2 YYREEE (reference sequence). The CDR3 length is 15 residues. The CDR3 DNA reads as TGTGCCAGCAGTTCCGGGTCCATGGATTTAGATGGCTACACCTTC. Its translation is CASSSGSMDLDGYTF.

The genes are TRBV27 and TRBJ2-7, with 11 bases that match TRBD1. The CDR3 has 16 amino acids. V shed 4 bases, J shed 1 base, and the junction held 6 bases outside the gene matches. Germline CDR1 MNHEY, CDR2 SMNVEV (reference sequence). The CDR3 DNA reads TGTGCCAGCAGTTCCGGGACAGGGGGTTATTCCTACGAGCAGTACTTC. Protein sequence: CASSSGTGGYSYEQYF.